This T cell receptor (beta chain) comes out of a study of regulatory T cells in long-lasting Graves disease. Study findings and constraints: Favored gene segments in persistent disease were TRBV28, TRBJ1-2 and TRBJ2-5.

Through Arm-PCR of CDR3 regions and iRepertoire HTBI primers, TCR beta libraries were built. TCRdb independently ran MiXCR on the multiplex PCR reads; one entry per CDR3 protein. The sample holds 400,000 to 500,000 distinct CDR3 sequences, about 14% seen once. Per the germline V gene, CDR1 is LNHDA and CDR2 is SQIVND (reference sequence). The V end lost 3 bases, the J end lost 3 bases, and 15 bases lay between the germline ends. The CDR3 totals 15 residues. As to time point: newly diagnosed GD, antithyroid drugs for less than 3 months. PBMCs were the source of the RNA used for TCR sequencing. As concerns this clonotype: Its antigen remains unknown.

In addition, the sample was reused for a study of T cells in Graves' hyperthyroidism and ophthalmopathy. That work adds: Newly diagnosed hyperthyroidism patients aged 18 to 65 years had disease lasting under 2 months.

The genes are TRBV19 and TRBJ2-7; a weak D match, TRBD1 (6 bases). The receptor's source is a woman in her forties or fifties with Graves disease. Sequences were derived from peripheral blood mononuclear cells (PBMCs), sampled at new diagnosis, from a patient treated with antithyroid drugs. The CDR3 spells CASSIQGAGDYEQYF. The CDR3 DNA reads as TGTGCCAGTAGTATCCAAGGGGCAGGGGACTACGAGCAGTACTTC.